The 18 T cell receptor beta chains reported below all come from one sample, sequenced in a study of blood T cell repertoires in COVID-19. Only in-frame clones appear in the TCRdb table, and some are missing; sequencing was by immunoSEQ multiplex PCR. This table holds 13,000 or so clones, around four fifths found once. Sequencing was done on a sample of peripheral blood. These TCRs come from a man between 40 and 49 years old with active or convalescent COVID-19.

The chain employs TRBV7-3 and TRBJ2-1; D is ambiguous. Germline-derived CDR1 and CDR2 are SGHTA and FQGTGA. This CDR3 comprises 15 residues. Trimming removed 5 bases from V and 0 bases from J, with 11 bases in between. DNA of the CDR3: TGTGCCAGCAGCCAGTGGCAAAGCTCCTACAATGAGCAGTTCTTC. Translating gives CASSQWQSSYNEQFF.

V and J are TRBV2 and TRBJ2-5; maybe TRBD2 (6 bases). CDR3 length: 13 amino acids. The V end lost 7 bases, the J end lost 5 bases, and 14 bases lay between the germline ends. Germline V gene data show CDR1 as SNHLY and CDR2 as FYNNEI. CDR3 region: CASNVGGGETQYF. CDR3 DNA sequence: TGTGCCAGCAACGTTGGTGGGGGGGAGACCCAGTACTTC. Drawing the rest from reference TRBV2 and TRBJ2-5, the complete variable domain is EPEVTQTPSHQVTQMGQEVILRCVPISNHLYFYWYRQILGQKVEFLVSFYNNEISEKSEIFDDQFSVERPDGSNFTLKIRSTKLEDSAMYFCASNVGGGETQYFGPGTRLLVL.

The V gene is TRBV11-3, the J gene TRBJ2-1; TRBD2 aligns across 13 bases. This CDR3 is built from 15 residues. V shed 4 bases, J shed 7 bases, and the junction held 4 bases outside the gene matches. Germline assignment: CDR1 SGHNT and CDR2 YENEEA. CDR3 in amino acids: CASSSGLAGMNEQFF. In DNA, the CDR3 is TGTGCCAGCAGCTCGGGACTAGCGGGGATGAATGAGCAGTTCTTC.

V usage is TRBV7-8 and J usage is TRBJ1-1; D might be TRBD1 (6 bases). The ends were cut back, 1 base at V and 3 bases at J, with 12 bases in the middle. The CDR3 is 15 residues long. CDR1 and CDR2 (germline): SGHVS, FQNEAQ. Here the CDR3 reads CASSLGQGMDTEAFF. As DNA, the CDR3 is TGTGCCAGCAGCTTAGGGCAGGGGATGGACACTGAAGCTTTCTTT.

The chain combines TRBV6-1 with TRBJ2-2; 8 nucleotides line up with TRBD2. The CDR3 has 16 residues. V lost 3 bases and J lost 2; bases outside the gene matches: 5. The germline V gene encodes CDR1 MNHNS and CDR2 SASEGT. CDR3: CASSDLGRGNTGELFF. In nucleotides, the CDR3 is TGTGCCAGCAGTGATCTCGGGAGGGGCAACACCGGGGAGCTGTTTTTT.

V is TRBV7-9 and J is TRBJ1-2, with D hard to call. The CDR3 spans 15 residues. The germline gives CDR1 SEHNR, CDR2 FQNEAQ (reference sequence). Trimming stripped 0 bases from V and 2 bases from J, with 10 bases between. The CDR3 region is CASSLAANRNYGYTF. The DNA of the CDR3 is TGTGCCAGCAGCTTAGCAGCTAATCGCAACTATGGCTACACCTTC.

The count of this clone is one. The CDR3, as DNA: TGCGCCAGCAGCCCCCGCGGAAGTGGTTCGCCCCAGCATTTT. Amino acid sequence: CASSPRGSGSPQHF. This rearrangement joins TRBV4-1 to TRBJ1-5, with D uncertain. This CDR3 has 14 residues. CDR1 is MGHRA, CDR2 YSYEKL, per germline. Between the trimmed V and J ends, which lost 4 bases and 9 bases, there was a span of 16 bases.

V gene TRBV12-3 or TRBV12-4 combines with J gene TRBJ2-5, with a possible D match to TRBD1 (6 bases). The V end lost 5 bases, the J end lost 4 bases, and 11 bases lay between the germline ends. This CDR3 region has 13 residues. For the CDR3, the DNA is TGTGCCAGCAGTACAGGGATGATAGAGACCCAGTACTTC. Its protein product is CASSTGMIETQYF.

The chain has TRBV2 and TRBJ1-6, with 8 bases that match TRBD1. CDR1 and CDR2 (germline): SNHLY, FYNNEI. The length of the CDR3 is 13 residues. Trimming at V came to 8 bases and at J to 7 bases, leaving 4 bases not matched to a gene. The CDR3 here is CASGTGLNSPLHF. CDR3 bases: TGTGCCAGCGGGACAGGCCTGAATTCACCCCTCCACTTT.

V is TRBV5-4 and J is TRBJ1-1; the match to TRBD1 covers 7 bases. Germline lookup yields CDR1 SGHNT and CDR2 YYREEE (reference sequence). This CDR3 has 14 amino acids. With 4 bases clipped from V and 4 bases from J, the junction kept 7 bases outside the gene matches. CDR3 DNA: TGTGCCAGCAGCCCCAGACAGGGAGCCACTGAAGCTTTCTTT. It is translated as CASSPRQGATEAFF.

The V call is TRBV4-1, the J call TRBJ2-5; possibly TRBD1 for D (5 bases). CDR1 is MGHRA, CDR2 YSYEKL, per germline. The CDR3 is made up of 15 amino acids. The V end was cut by 5 bases, the J end by 1 base, with 14 bases between. CDR3 sequence: CASSDMTDLQETQYF. As DNA, the CDR3 is TGCGCCAGCAGCGATATGACAGATCTCCAAGAGACCCAGTACTTC.

This chain joins TRBV28 and TRBJ1-3; D unclear. Germline loops: CDR1 MDHEN, CDR2 SYDVKM. Trimming left V 3 bases short and J 2 bases short, with 14 bases between. The length of the CDR3 is 16 residues. CDR3 in DNA: TGTGCCAGCAGTTTCGGATCGGTGAGGGCTGGAAACACCATATATTTT. It translates to CASSFGSVRAGNTIYF.

The rearrangement links TRBV2 to TRBJ2-2, with D perhaps TRBD2 (6 bases). From germline, CDR1 is SNHLY and CDR2 FYNNEI. The CDR3 length is 15 residues. Trimming cost V 7 bases and J 1 base, with 13 bases left between them. For the CDR3, the DNA is TGTGCCAGCAAGGAGGCAGCGGGGAACACCGGGGAGCTGTTTTTT. As protein: CASKEAAGNTGELFF.

There are a few counts of this clone. The rearrangement uses TRBV18 and TRBJ1-6; tentatively, D is TRBD1 (6 bases). The CDR3 length is 16 residues. Germline V gene sequence: CDR1 KGHSH, CDR2 LQKENI. V lost 6 bases to trimming and J lost 4 bases, with 16 bases between them. The chain's CDR3 is CASSPSGADYNSPLHF. CDR3 sequence (DNA): TGTGCCAGCTCGCCTTCAGGGGCTGATTATAATTCACCCCTCCACTTT.

The V and J genes are TRBV27 and TRBJ2-1; 7 bases are shared with TRBD1. From germline, CDR1 is MNHEY and CDR2 SMNVEV (reference sequence). The CDR3 is 15 residues long. Trimming at V came to 4 bases and at J to 6 bases, leaving 9 bases not matched to a gene. Here the CDR3 DNA reads TGTGCCAGCAGTTGGGGCATTGGACAGGTCAATGAGCAGTTCTTC. The encoded protein is CASSWGIGQVNEQFF.

In its sample, this clone was seen a few times. The chain has TRBV4-3 and TRBJ1-6, with a possible D match to TRBD1 (5 bases). The V end lost 8 bases, the J end lost 1 base, and 12 bases lay between the germline ends. Germline loops: CDR1 LGHNA, CDR2 YSLEER. There are 15 residues in the CDR3. The CDR3 sequence: CASARGGSYNSPLHF. CDR3 in DNA: TGCGCCAGCGCCCGCGGGGGGTCCTATAATTCACCCCTCCACTTT.

This rearrangement joins TRBV3-1 (or the pseudogene TRBV3-2) to TRBJ1-1; tentatively, D is TRBD1 (5 bases). Germline assignment: CDR1 LGHDT and CDR2 YNNKEL (reference sequence). The CDR3 is 15 amino acids. V was pared by 6 bases and J by 1 base, with 15 bases between. The DNA for the CDR3 is TGTGCCAGCAGACCCCGGGGGGGATGGAACACTGAAGCTTTCTTT. This sequence encodes CASRPRGGWNTEAFF.

This chain connects TRBV10-3 to TRBJ1-1, with TRBD1 matching over 11 bases. The junction had 0 bases not matched to a gene; V was cut back by 6 bases and J by 3 bases. The V gene's germline CDR1 is ENHRY and CDR2 SYGVKD. This CDR3 comprises 13 residues. The CDR3 bases are TGTGCCATCAGGGGACAGGGGGACACTGAAGCTTTCTTT. Translation: CAIRGQGDTEAFF.